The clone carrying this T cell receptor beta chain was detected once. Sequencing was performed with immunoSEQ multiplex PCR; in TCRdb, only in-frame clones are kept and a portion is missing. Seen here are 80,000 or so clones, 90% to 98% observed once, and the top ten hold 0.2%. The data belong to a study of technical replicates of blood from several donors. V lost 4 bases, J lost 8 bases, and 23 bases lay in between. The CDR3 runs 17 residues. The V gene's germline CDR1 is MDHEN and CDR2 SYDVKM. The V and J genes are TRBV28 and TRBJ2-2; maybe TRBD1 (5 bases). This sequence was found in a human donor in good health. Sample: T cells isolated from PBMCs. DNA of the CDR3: TGTGCCAGCAGTTACTCCTCGACCAGGCAGGGCTTTGGGGAGCTGTTTTTT. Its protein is CASSYSSTRQGFGELFF.